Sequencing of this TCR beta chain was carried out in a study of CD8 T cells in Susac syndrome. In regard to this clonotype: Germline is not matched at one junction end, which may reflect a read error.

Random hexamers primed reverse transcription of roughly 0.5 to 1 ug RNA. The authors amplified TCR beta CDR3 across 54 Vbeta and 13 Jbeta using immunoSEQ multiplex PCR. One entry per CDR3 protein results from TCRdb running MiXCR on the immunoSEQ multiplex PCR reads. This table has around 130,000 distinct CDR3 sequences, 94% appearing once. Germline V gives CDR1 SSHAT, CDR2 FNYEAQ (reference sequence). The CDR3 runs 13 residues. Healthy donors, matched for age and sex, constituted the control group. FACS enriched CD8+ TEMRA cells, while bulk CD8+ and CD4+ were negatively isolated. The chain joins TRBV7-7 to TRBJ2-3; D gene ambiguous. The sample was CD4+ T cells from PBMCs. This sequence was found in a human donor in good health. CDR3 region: CASSLAPRDTQYF. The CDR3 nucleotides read TGTGCTAGCAGCTTAGCCCCCAGGGATACGCAGTATTTT. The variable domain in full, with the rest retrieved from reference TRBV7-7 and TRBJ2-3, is GAGVSQSPRYKVTKRGQDVTLRCDPISSHATLYWYQQALGQGPEFLTYFNYEAQPDKSGLPSDRFSAERPEGSISTLTIQRTEQRDSAMYRCASSLAPRDTQYFGPGTRLTVL.